This is a list of T cell receptor beta chains from one sample in a study of blood T cell repertoires in COVID-19. Here immunoSEQ multiplex PCR was the method, and the copy in TCRdb shows in-frame clones only, minus some. The repertoire includes 380,000 or so clones, about 80% of them detected once, and 0.85% to 1.2% sits in the top ten. The sequencing input was peripheral blood. The receptors come from a human donor with acute or convalescent COVID-19. The donor label of this sample is uncertain. Each CDR3 is given with its conserved first and last residue. The order of the fields is V gene, clone size, J gene, CDR3 protein. Where a row states a size, it is once, few, many or the class of an expanded clone; other rows omit it.

v_gene: TRBV5-6
abundance: few
j_gene: TRBJ1-2
CDR3aa: CASSEGTGKISGYTF

v_gene: TRBV2
abundance: NA
j_gene: TRBJ2-3
CDR3aa: CASSRGITDTQYF

v_gene: TRBV7-6
abundance: few
j_gene: TRBJ2-1
CDR3aa: CASSRTSGGARYNEQFF

v_gene: TRBV29-1
abundance: NA
j_gene: TRBJ1-2
CDR3aa: CSVVWGGYGYTF

v_gene: TRBV2
abundance: NA
j_gene: TRBJ1-2
CDR3aa: CASSEGTGSRYGYTF

v_gene: TRBV13
abundance: NA
j_gene: TRBJ2-7
CDR3aa: CASSLGYAEGRHEQYF

v_gene: TRBV28
abundance: once
j_gene: TRBJ1-2
CDR3aa: CASETAISNGYTF

v_gene: TRBV6-1
abundance: NA
j_gene: TRBJ1-5
CDR3aa: CASSVFGRPQHF

v_gene: TRBV3-1/TRBV3-2
abundance: few
j_gene: TRBJ2-7
CDR3aa: CASSQRGTAYEQYF

v_gene: TRBV7-9
abundance: NA
j_gene: TRBJ1-2
CDR3aa: CASSGTGAGGYTF

v_gene: TRBV6-5
abundance: NA
j_gene: TRBJ1-2
CDR3aa: CASSRTQDSLYGYTF

v_gene: TRBV12-5
abundance: few
j_gene: TRBJ1-5
CDR3aa: CASAQTHNSNQPQHF

v_gene: TRBV5-1
abundance: few
j_gene: TRBJ1-1
CDR3aa: CASSYGTHEAFF

v_gene: TRBV10-2
abundance: NA
j_gene: TRBJ1-1
CDR3aa: CASSESEVTEAFF

v_gene: TRBV19
abundance: once
j_gene: TRBJ2-6
CDR3aa: CASSIWGGASGANVLTF

v_gene: TRBV6-6
abundance: NA
j_gene: TRBJ1-2
CDR3aa: CASSHQVVYGYTF

v_gene: TRBV11-2
abundance: NA
j_gene: TRBJ2-1
CDR3aa: CASSPLGQVVTEQFF

v_gene: TRBV19
abundance: NA
j_gene: TRBJ1-5
CDR3aa: CASSIVGEGAVQPQHF

v_gene: TRBV7-9
abundance: few
j_gene: TRBJ1-4
CDR3aa: CASSRTGTGGRQLFF

v_gene: TRBV5-1
abundance: NA
j_gene: TRBJ1-1
CDR3aa: CASSLERQTEAFF

v_gene: TRBV11-2
abundance: once
j_gene: TRBJ2-2
CDR3aa: CASSLGALTTGELFF

v_gene: TRBV2
abundance: NA
j_gene: TRBJ2-1
CDR3aa: CASSLNSGGLAEQFF

v_gene: TRBV6-6
abundance: NA
j_gene: TRBJ1-4
CDR3aa: CASSSRGRTNEKLFF

v_gene: TRBV19
abundance: NA
j_gene: TRBJ1-1
CDR3aa: CASTYYPYRRNTEAFF

v_gene: TRBV30
abundance: NA
j_gene: TRBJ2-7
CDR3aa: CAWSRVVGGLARGRAYEQYF

v_gene: TRBV7-9
abundance: few
j_gene: TRBJ1-2
CDR3aa: CASSLGQGAQTF

v_gene: TRBV3-1/TRBV3-2
abundance: NA
j_gene: TRBJ2-1
CDR3aa: CASSQDQVAGAYNEQFF

v_gene: TRBV29-1
abundance: NA
j_gene: TRBJ2-3
CDR3aa: CSVERDRGKDTQYF

v_gene: TRBV29-1
abundance: once
j_gene: TRBJ1-2
CDR3aa: CSVERTGQGLSYGYTF

v_gene: TRBV5-4
abundance: NA
j_gene: TRBJ1-1
CDR3aa: CASSFGQNTEAFF

v_gene: TRBV15
abundance: NA
j_gene: TRBJ1-2
CDR3aa: CATSRDGGGGGYTF

v_gene: TRBV30
abundance: NA
j_gene: TRBJ1-6
CDR3aa: CAWSVAVSYNSPLHF

v_gene: TRBV6-5
abundance: NA
j_gene: TRBJ1-1
CDR3aa: CASSLGGGTAEAFF

v_gene: TRBV12-5
abundance: NA
j_gene: TRBJ1-2
CDR3aa: CASGLDQGVYTF

v_gene: TRBV11-2
abundance: NA
j_gene: TRBJ1-5
CDR3aa: CASSFDRGNNQPQHF

v_gene: TRBV7-2
abundance: NA
j_gene: TRBJ1-6
CDR3aa: CASSSGQGTSSPLHF

v_gene: TRBV28
abundance: NA
j_gene: TRBJ2-3
CDR3aa: CASSLGSTGTDTQYF

v_gene: TRBV9
abundance: NA
j_gene: TRBJ2-3
CDR3aa: CASKAGNTDTQYF

v_gene: TRBV9
abundance: NA
j_gene: TRBJ2-6
CDR3aa: CASSPLWTSGGSGANVLTF

v_gene: TRBV14
abundance: NA
j_gene: TRBJ1-3
CDR3aa: CASSQDLLPSGNTIYF

v_gene: TRBV2
abundance: NA
j_gene: TRBJ2-4
CDR3aa: CASSKARSPPIQYF

v_gene: TRBV6-6
abundance: few
j_gene: TRBJ1-2
CDR3aa: CASSHIQGAEGYTF

v_gene: TRBV6-5
abundance: NA
j_gene: TRBJ1-2
CDR3aa: CASSTGFRGTGYTF

v_gene: TRBV7-9
abundance: NA
j_gene: TRBJ1-1
CDR3aa: CASSPGGLEGRGEAFF

v_gene: TRBV9
abundance: NA
j_gene: TRBJ1-2
CDR3aa: CASSVVSRQGARYGYTF

v_gene: TRBV28
abundance: NA
j_gene: TRBJ1-3
CDR3aa: CASSGSGNTIYF

v_gene: TRBV28
abundance: NA
j_gene: TRBJ2-1
CDR3aa: CASSRSGLSGNEQFF

v_gene: TRBV5-1
abundance: NA
j_gene: TRBJ1-2
CDR3aa: CASSLGQDYGYTF